Presented here are 21 T cell receptor beta chains from one specimen sequenced in a study of T cell responses to AZD1222 COVID-19 vaccine. Method: immunoSEQ multiplex PCR; TCRdb's copy keeps in-frame clones and lacks some. The sample holds 150,000 or so clones, approximately 89% seen once. The starting material was peripheral blood, obtained on day 0 of AZD1222 vaccination. All receptors come from an adult in good health.

The CDR3 sequence: CASSTRAGLQPQHF. DNA of the CDR3: TGTGCCAGCAGCACTCGTGCGGGCCTTCAGCCCCAGCATTTT. The chain couples TRBV5-8 to TRBJ1-5, with D unclear. The CDR3 spans 14 residues. The V end was cut by 4 bases, the J end by 6 bases, with 14 bases between. CDR1 is SGHTS and CDR2 is YDEGEE in the germline V gene.

V usage is TRBV30 and J usage is TRBJ1-5; TRBD1 matches 9 bases. This CDR3 region has 17 residues. Looked up from germline, CDR1 is GTSNPN and CDR2 is SVGIG (reference sequence). V was pared by 1 base and J by 0 bases, with 7 bases of the junction left unmatched. The CDR3 spells CAWSAGQGKYSNQPQHF. The CDR3 DNA reads TGTGCCTGGAGTGCAGGACAGGGGAAGTATAGCAATCAGCCCCAGCATTTT.

The rearrangement joins TRBV11-1 to TRBJ2-5, with a tentative D call TRBD2 (5 bases). The CDR3 contains 15 residues. Germline V gene lookup returns CDR1 SGHAT and CDR2 FQDESV (reference sequence). The germline V and J ends were trimmed by 6 bases and 5 bases, with 19 bases remaining between them. The DNA for the CDR3 is TGTGCCAGCAGATACCGAGGGCTGCCAGAGGAGACCCAGTACTTC. It specifies CASRYRGLPEETQYF.

The chain has TRBV30 and TRBJ1-6; weak D call: TRBD1 (5 bases). Germline V lookup: CDR1 GTSNPN, CDR2 SVGIG (reference sequence). This CDR3 has 15 amino acids. V was shortened by 1 base and J by 8 bases, with 15 bases between the two germline ends. This CDR3 is CAWSARRDGDSPLHF. The DNA of the CDR3 is TGTGCCTGGAGTGCACGCCGGGACGGTGATTCACCCCTCCACTTT. The entire variable domain, with the rest obtained from reference TRBV30 and TRBJ1-6, is as follows: SQTIHQWPATLVQPVGSPLSLECTVEGTSNPNLYWYRQAAGRGLQLLFYSVGIGQISSEVPQNLSASRPQDRQFILSSKKLLLSDSGFYLCAWSARRDGDSPLHFGNGTRLTVT.

The rearrangement uses TRBV2 and TRBJ2-5; 8 bases are shared with TRBD2. CDR1 and CDR2 (germline): SNHLY, FYNNEI. The CDR3 covers 14 residues. J lost 1 base, V lost 6 bases, and 4 bases had no gene match. Here the CDR3 reads CASRGTSGQETQYF. In nucleotides, the CDR3 is TGTGCCAGCAGGGGAACTAGCGGCCAAGAGACCCAGTACTTC.

The rearrangement links TRBV15 to TRBJ2-3; D ambiguous. Germline CDR1 and CDR2: LNHNV and YYDKDF (reference sequence). This CDR3 comprises 15 residues. V gave up 1 base and J gave up 3 bases, with 11 bases separating them. CDR3 DNA: TGTGCCACCAGCAGAGGGCATATGCAGACAGATACGCAGTATTTT. Residues: CATSRGHMQTDTQYF.

In its sample, this clone was seen a few times. The chain employs TRBV19 and TRBJ2-7, with 8 positions matching TRBD2. This CDR3 spans 12 amino acids. The trim removed 5 bases at V and 11 bases at J, leaving 8 bases unmatched. Germline CDR1 is LNHDA and CDR2 is SQIVND (reference sequence). As DNA, the CDR3 is TGTGCCAGTAGTCCCGAGCGGGGGAGGGAGTACTTC. Translated: CASSPERGREYF.

This chain uses TRBV6-5 with TRBJ2-7, with D perhaps matching TRBD2 (6 bases). Germline CDR1 reads MNHEY; CDR2 reads SVGAGI. Trimming pared 0 bases from V and 2 bases from J, leaving 11 bases between. This CDR3 has 15 amino acids. CDR3 nucleotide sequence: TGTGCCAGCAGTTACTCACCAGCGGGCGCCTACGAGCAGTACTTC. Encoded protein: CASSYSPAGAYEQYF.

The rearrangement joins TRBV19 to TRBJ2-1; TRBD2 matches at 11 bases. The CDR3 covers 16 residues. V gave up 5 bases and J gave up 5 bases; unmatched junction bases: 8. CDR1 is LNHDA and CDR2 is SQIVND in the germline V gene (reference sequence). CDR3 sequence: CASSLAPGLADNEQFF. The CDR3 DNA sequence: TGTGCCAGTAGTTTAGCTCCGGGACTAGCGGACAATGAGCAGTTCTTC.

This chain uses TRBV10-3 with TRBJ1-1, with TRBD1 as a possible D gene (5 bases). V dropped 8 bases and J dropped 2 bases, with 12 bases sitting between them. The CDR3 spans 13 residues. Germline V gene sequence: CDR1 ENHRY, CDR2 SYGVKD. Written as DNA, the CDR3 is TGTGCCATCCGCCAGGGACTCAACACTGAAGCTTTCTTT. Translated: CAIRQGLNTEAFF.

V and J are TRBV29-1 and TRBJ2-7, with D possibly TRBD1 on 6 matching bases. CDR3 length: 11 amino acids. CDR1 SQVTM and CDR2 ANQGSEA come from the germline V gene. Trimming took off 6 bases at V and 4 bases at J, with 10 bases between the two ends. This chain's CDR3 is CSVVTGYEQYF. In DNA, the CDR3 is TGCAGCGTCGTTACAGGGTACGAGCAGTACTTC.

The chain combines TRBV7-2 with TRBJ1-2; 7 nucleotides align to TRBD1. The germline V gene has CDR1 SGHTA and CDR2 FQGNSA. The CDR3 covers 14 residues. After removal of 6 bases from V and 0 bases from J, the junction contained 4 bases not matched to a gene. The CDR3 coding sequence is TGTGCCAGCAGGGGACAGCGAGCTAACTATGGCTACACCTTC. It is translated as CASRGQRANYGYTF.

A single count supports this clone. The rearrangement joins TRBV13 to TRBJ2-7, with D uncertain. Germline CDR1 PRHDT, CDR2 FYEKMQ (reference sequence). There are 14 residues in the CDR3. V was pared by 1 base and J by 4 bases, with 11 bases between. Here the CDR3 DNA reads TGTGCCAGCAGCTTAGAGGAGTCAGCGTACGAGCAGTACTTC. This gives the protein CASSLEESAYEQYF.

This chain uses TRBV6-2 or TRBV6-3 with TRBJ2-5; TRBD1 agrees at 7 bases. Germline CDR1 reads MNHEY; CDR2 reads SVGEGT. The CDR3 extends over 15 amino acids. The V segment lost 6 bases and the J segment 5 bases; nucleotides outside the gene matches: 12. The CDR3, as DNA: TGTGCCAGCAGCACCGGGACAGCTCGACGGGAGACCCAGTACTTC. It codes for CASSTGTARRETQYF.

This chain links TRBV4-2 with TRBJ2-1; D may be TRBD2 (6 bases). Germline V gives CDR1 LGHNA, CDR2 YNFKEQ. The CDR3 covers 15 residues. Trimming removed 0 bases at V and 8 bases at J, with 14 bases between. The CDR3 DNA follows: TGTGCCAGCAGCCAAGATGGAGGGCAAGGGGATGAGCAGTTCTTC. It specifies CASSQDGGQGDEQFF.

In this sample, this clone turned up once. This chain joins TRBV7-9 and TRBJ1-2, with D tentatively TRBD1 (6 bases). The CDR3 has 16 residues. The germline V gene has CDR1 SEHNR and CDR2 FQNEAQ (reference sequence). Trimming removed 3 bases at V and 8 bases at J, with 22 bases between. CDR3 DNA sequence: TGTGCCAGCAGCTTCTCAGGCGGGGGCGCGCCAGGAGGCTACACCTTC. The encoded protein is CASSFSGGGAPGGYTF.

The chain carries TRBV10-3 and TRBJ2-2, with a weak D call TRBD1 (5 bases). Germline-derived CDR1 and CDR2 are ENHRY and SYGVKD. V was trimmed by 3 bases and J by 7 bases, leaving 12 bases between them. The CDR3 totals 14 residues. CDR3 sequence: CAISDGPGHGELFF. In DNA form, the CDR3 reads TGTGCCATCAGTGATGGTCCAGGGCACGGGGAGCTGTTTTTT.

The chain couples TRBV29-1 to TRBJ1-1; possibly TRBD1 for D (5 bases). The CDR3 is 12 residues long. V was pared by 7 bases and J by 4 bases, with 13 bases between. CDR1 is SQVTM and CDR2 is ANQGSEA in the germline V gene. The chain's CDR3 is CSGIQGITEAFF. For the CDR3, the DNA is TGCAGCGGCATCCAGGGAATCACTGAAGCTTTCTTT.

V gene TRBV19 combines with J gene TRBJ2-2, with no clear D. Trimming removed 5 bases from V and 0 bases from J, with 19 bases in between. CDR3 length: 18 residues. The germline CDR1 and CDR2 sequences are LNHDA and SQIVND (reference sequence). CDR3 loop: CASSPIGPGPANTGELFF. The CDR3 DNA sequence: TGTGCCAGTAGTCCTATAGGCCCGGGCCCCGCGAACACCGGGGAGCTGTTTTTT.

The J gene is TRBJ1-1, the V gene TRBV6-5; possibly TRBD1 for D (5 bases). Germline V gene sequence: CDR1 MNHEY, CDR2 SVGAGI. Trimming removed 8 bases at V and 1 base at J, with 17 bases between. The CDR3 extends over 15 amino acids. The CDR3 sequence is CASSGAPGQNTEAFF. The CDR3 nucleotides are TGTGCCAGCTCCGGGGCGCCAGGCCAGAACACTGAAGCTTTCTTT.

This chain connects TRBV6-6 to TRBJ1-1, with D unclear. The germline CDR1 and CDR2 sequences are MNHNY and SVGAGI (reference sequence). Deletions cut 6 bases from V and 5 bases from J, with 10 bases between. CDR3 length: 12 amino acids. CDR3 bases: TGTGCCAGCAGGGCCGGTGGGACTGAAGCTTTCTTT. As protein: CASRAGGTEAFF.